This is a list of T cell receptor beta chains from one sample in a study of CD8+ T cells in alopecia areata. The table came from immunoSEQ multiplex PCR; TCRdb's copy has only in-frame clones and leaves some out. The sample lists roughly 150,000 clones; roughly 52% were seen once. Here the sequenced sample was CD8+ T cells sorted from blood, taken at week 4, from a patient treated with tofacitinib. These receptors were collected from a human donor with alopecia areata. Both conserved end residues are part of each CDR3. A D gene is named only where the DNA matches it firmly. Part of the rows lack a size; the others show once, few, many or a class for expanded clones.

abundance: NA
v_gene: TRBV10-3
len: 16
j_gene: TRBJ1-2
d_gene: NA
CDR3nt: TGTGCCATCAGTGAGGCGGAGAGGACAGCCGTGGGAGGCTACACCTTC
CDR3aa: CAISEAERTAVGGYTF

abundance: NA
v_gene: TRBV6-5
len: 13
j_gene: TRBJ1-1
d_gene: NA
CDR3nt: TGTGCCAGTTACCCCGGAGGCGGAACTGAAGCTTTCTTT
CDR3aa: CASYPGGGTEAFF

abundance: once
v_gene: TRBV27
len: 15
j_gene: TRBJ1-6
d_gene: NA
CDR3nt: TGTGCCAGCAGTCCGATCAGGGCCTGGGACTCACCCCTCCACTTT
CDR3aa: CASSPIRAWDSPLHF

abundance: NA
v_gene: TRBV25-1
len: 14
j_gene: TRBJ1-1
d_gene: NA
CDR3nt: TGTGCCAGCAGTAAGACCTTCCGGGGCTCTGAAGCTTTCTTT
CDR3aa: CASSKTFRGSEAFF

abundance: NA
v_gene: TRBV9
len: 12
j_gene: TRBJ1-1
d_gene: NA
CDR3nt: TGTGCCAGCAGCGGTCAGGGTTCTGAAGCTTTCTTT
CDR3aa: CASSGQGSEAFF

abundance: NA
v_gene: TRBV29-1
len: 15
j_gene: TRBJ2-7
d_gene: TRBD1
CDR3nt: TGCAGCGTTGAAGGGGCGGGACAGGGGTACGACGAGCAGTACTTC
CDR3aa: CSVEGAGQGYDEQYF

abundance: few
v_gene: TRBV6-6
len: 14
j_gene: TRBJ1-1
d_gene: NA
CDR3nt: TGTGCCAGCAGTTACGAGGGGACGCGCACTGAAGCTTTCTTT
CDR3aa: CASSYEGTRTEAFF

abundance: few
v_gene: TRBV7-8
len: 10
j_gene: TRBJ1-2
d_gene: NA
CDR3nt: TGTGCCAGCAGCTTAGTTGGCTACACCTTC
CDR3aa: CASSLVGYTF

abundance: few
v_gene: TRBV7-9
len: 16
j_gene: TRBJ2-1
d_gene: NA
CDR3nt: TGTGCCAGCAGCTTAGAAGCCCACTCCCGCTACAATGAGCAGTTCTTC
CDR3aa: CASSLEAHSRYNEQFF

abundance: NA
v_gene: TRBV15
len: 16
j_gene: TRBJ2-3
d_gene: TRBD2
CDR3nt: TGTGCCACCAGCAGCCAAGCTAGCGGGGGTTGGGATACGCAGTATTTT
CDR3aa: CATSSQASGGWDTQYF

abundance: NA
v_gene: TRBV9
len: 14
j_gene: TRBJ1-5
d_gene: NA
CDR3nt: TGTGCCAGCAGCGTAGCCGATAGCAATCAGCCCCAGCATTTT
CDR3aa: CASSVADSNQPQHF

abundance: few
v_gene: TRBV9
len: 14
j_gene: TRBJ2-5
d_gene: NA
CDR3nt: TGTGCCAGCAGCGTATTGGGGGGACCAGAGACCCAGTACTTC
CDR3aa: CASSVLGGPETQYF

abundance: NA
v_gene: TRBV7-9
len: 12
j_gene: TRBJ1-2
d_gene: NA
CDR3nt: TGTGCCAGCCTTACAAATAACTATGGCTACACCTTC
CDR3aa: CASLTNNYGYTF

abundance: few
v_gene: TRBV30
len: 14
j_gene: TRBJ2-5
d_gene: NA
CDR3nt: TGTGCCTGGAGTACTGGTGGTCTCCGGGAGACCCAGTACTTC
CDR3aa: CAWSTGGLRETQYF

abundance: few
v_gene: TRBV4-1
len: 14
j_gene: TRBJ1-1
d_gene: NA
CDR3nt: TGCGCCAGCAGCCATCGAACGGGTACCCCTGAAGCTTTCTTT
CDR3aa: CASSHRTGTPEAFF

abundance: NA
v_gene: TRBV10-3
len: 15
j_gene: TRBJ2-3
d_gene: NA
CDR3nt: TGTGCCATCAGTACGCAGGGGAGTCTCACAGATACGCAGTATTTT
CDR3aa: CAISTQGSLTDTQYF